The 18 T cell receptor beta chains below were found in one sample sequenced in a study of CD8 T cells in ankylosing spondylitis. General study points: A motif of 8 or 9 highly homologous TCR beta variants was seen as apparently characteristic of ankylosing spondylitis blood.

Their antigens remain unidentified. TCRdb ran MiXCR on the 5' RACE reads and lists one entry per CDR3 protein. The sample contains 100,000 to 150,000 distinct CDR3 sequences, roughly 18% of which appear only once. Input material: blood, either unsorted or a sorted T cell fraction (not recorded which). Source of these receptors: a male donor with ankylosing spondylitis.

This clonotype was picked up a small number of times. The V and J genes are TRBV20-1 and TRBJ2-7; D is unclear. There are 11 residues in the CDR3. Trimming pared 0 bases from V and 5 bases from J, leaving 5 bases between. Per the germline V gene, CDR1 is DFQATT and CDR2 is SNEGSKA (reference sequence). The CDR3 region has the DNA TGCAGTGCTAGAGATGGGGACGAGCAGTACTTC. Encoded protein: CSARDGDEQYF.

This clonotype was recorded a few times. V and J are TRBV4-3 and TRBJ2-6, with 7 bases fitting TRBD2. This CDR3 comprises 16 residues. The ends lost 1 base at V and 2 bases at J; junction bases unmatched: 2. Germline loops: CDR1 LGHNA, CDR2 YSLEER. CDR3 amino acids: CASSQGEGPGANVLTF. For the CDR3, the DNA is TGCGCCAGCAGCCAAGGGGAGGGCCCTGGGGCCAACGTCCTGACTTTC.

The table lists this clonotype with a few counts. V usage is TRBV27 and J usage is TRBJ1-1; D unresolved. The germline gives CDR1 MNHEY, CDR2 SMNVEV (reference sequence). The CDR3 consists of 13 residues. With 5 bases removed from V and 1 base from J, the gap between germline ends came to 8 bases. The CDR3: CASSVRKNTEAFF. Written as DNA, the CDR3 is TGTGCCAGCAGTGTACGGAAGAACACTGAAGCTTTCTTT.

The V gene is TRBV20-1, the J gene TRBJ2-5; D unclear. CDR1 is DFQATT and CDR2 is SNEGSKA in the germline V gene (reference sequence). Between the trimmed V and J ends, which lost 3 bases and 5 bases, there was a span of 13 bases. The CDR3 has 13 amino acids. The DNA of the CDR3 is TGCAGTGCTAGGAGGACGGAACGGGAGACCCAGTACTTC. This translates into CSARRTERETQYF.

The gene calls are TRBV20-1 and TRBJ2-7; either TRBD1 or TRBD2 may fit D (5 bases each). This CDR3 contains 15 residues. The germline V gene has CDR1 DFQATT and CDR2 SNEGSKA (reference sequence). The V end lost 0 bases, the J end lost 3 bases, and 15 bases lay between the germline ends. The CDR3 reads CSARDWTRDFYEQYF. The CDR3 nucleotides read TGCAGTGCTAGAGATTGGACACGGGATTTCTACGAGCAGTACTTC.

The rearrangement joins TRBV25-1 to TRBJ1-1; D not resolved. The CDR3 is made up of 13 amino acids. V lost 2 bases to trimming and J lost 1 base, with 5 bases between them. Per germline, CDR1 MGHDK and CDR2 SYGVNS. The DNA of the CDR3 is TGTGCCAGCAGTGAACATAGGAACACTGAAGCTTTCTTT. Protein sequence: CASSEHRNTEAFF.

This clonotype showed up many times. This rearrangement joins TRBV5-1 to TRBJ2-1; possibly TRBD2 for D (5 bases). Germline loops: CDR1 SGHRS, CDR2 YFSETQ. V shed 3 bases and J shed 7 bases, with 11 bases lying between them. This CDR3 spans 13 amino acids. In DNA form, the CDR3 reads TGCGCCAGCAGCTCGGTGCAGCGGAATGAGCAGTTCTTC. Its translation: CASSSVQRNEQFF.

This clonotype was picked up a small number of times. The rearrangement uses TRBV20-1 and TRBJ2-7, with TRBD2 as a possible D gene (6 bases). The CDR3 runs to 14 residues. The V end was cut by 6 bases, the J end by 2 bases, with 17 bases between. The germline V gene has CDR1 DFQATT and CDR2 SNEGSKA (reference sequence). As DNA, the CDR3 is TGCAGTGCACGGGACTTAGTTAGGGCCTACGAGCAGTACTTC. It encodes CSARDLVRAYEQYF.

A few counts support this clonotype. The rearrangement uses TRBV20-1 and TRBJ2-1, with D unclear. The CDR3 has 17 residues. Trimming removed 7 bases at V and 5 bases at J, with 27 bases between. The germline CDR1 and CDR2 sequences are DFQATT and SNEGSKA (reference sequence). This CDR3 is CSVISPVGGPWNNEQFF. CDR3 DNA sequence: TGCAGTGTCATCTCCCCCGTGGGCGGTCCTTGGAACAATGAGCAGTTCTTC.

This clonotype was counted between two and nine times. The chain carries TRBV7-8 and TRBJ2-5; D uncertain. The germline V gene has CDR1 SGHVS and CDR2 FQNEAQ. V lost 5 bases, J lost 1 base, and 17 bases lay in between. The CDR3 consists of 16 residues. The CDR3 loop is CASSQQTPDRQETQYF. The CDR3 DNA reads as TGTGCCAGCAGCCAACAGACCCCCGACCGCCAAGAGACCCAGTACTTC.

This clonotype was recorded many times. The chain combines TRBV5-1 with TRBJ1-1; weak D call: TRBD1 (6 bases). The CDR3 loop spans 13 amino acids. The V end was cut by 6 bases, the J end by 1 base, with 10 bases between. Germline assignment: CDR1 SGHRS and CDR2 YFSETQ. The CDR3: CASKAGANTEAFF. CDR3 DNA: TGCGCCAGCAAGGCAGGGGCGAACACTGAAGCTTTCTTT.

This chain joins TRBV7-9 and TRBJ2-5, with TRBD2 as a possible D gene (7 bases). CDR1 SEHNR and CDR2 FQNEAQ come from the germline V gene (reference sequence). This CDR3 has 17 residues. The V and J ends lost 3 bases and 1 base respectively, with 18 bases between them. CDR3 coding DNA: TGTGCCAGCAGCTTCCCGCCGGGGGGCGACTTCCAAGAGACCCAGTACTTC. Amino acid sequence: CASSFPPGGDFQETQYF.

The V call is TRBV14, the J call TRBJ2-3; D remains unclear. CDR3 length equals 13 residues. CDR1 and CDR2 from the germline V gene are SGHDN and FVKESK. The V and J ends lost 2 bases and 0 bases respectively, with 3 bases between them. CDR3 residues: CASSQTSTDTQYF. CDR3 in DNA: TGTGCCAGCAGCCAAACTAGCACAGATACGCAGTATTTT.

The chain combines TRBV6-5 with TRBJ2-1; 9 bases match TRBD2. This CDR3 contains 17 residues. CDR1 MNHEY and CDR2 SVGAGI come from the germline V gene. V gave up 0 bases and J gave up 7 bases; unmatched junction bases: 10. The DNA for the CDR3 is TGTGCCAGCAGTTACTCGAGGGGCGGGAGGGCCGGGAATGAGCAGTTCTTC. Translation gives CASSYSRGGRAGNEQFF.

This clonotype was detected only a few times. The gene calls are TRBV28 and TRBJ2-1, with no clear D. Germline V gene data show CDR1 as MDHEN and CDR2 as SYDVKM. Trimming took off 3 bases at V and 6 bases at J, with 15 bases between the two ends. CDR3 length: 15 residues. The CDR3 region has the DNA TGTGCCAGCAGTTTTCTCCTGGAGTTGGGCAATGAGCAGTTCTTC. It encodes CASSFLLELGNEQFF.

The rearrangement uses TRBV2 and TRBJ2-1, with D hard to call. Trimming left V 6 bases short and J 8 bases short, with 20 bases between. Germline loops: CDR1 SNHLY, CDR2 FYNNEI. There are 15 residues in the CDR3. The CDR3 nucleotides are TGTGCCAGCAGCGCCCCTAGAGAGCCTTGGGATGAGCAGTTCTTC. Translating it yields CASSAPREPWDEQFF.

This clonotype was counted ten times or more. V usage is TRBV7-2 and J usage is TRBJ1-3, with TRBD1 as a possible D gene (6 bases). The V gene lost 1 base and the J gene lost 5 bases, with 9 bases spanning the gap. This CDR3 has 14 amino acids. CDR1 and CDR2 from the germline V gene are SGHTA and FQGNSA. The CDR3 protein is CASSLGTARNTIYF. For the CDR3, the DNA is TGTGCCAGCAGCTTAGGGACAGCCAGAAACACCATATATTTT.

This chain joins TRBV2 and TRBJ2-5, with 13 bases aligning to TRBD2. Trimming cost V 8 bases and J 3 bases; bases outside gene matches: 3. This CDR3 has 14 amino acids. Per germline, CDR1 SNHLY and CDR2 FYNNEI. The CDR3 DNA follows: TGTGCCAGCGAAGGGACTAGCGGGAAAGAGACCCAGTACTTC. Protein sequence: CASEGTSGKETQYF.